The T cell receptor (beta chain) under discussion was sequenced for a study of blood T cell repertoires in COVID-19. Study-level information: The United States, Italy and Spain supplied acute and convalescent COVID-19 samples. PBMCs, B-cell-depleted T cells, or T cells were the source of the cDNA or gDNA that made up the material.

Authors' methods: Nucleated cell number was recorded as an estimate derived from reference gene primer amplification. Method: immunoSEQ multiplex PCR; TCRdb's copy keeps in-frame clones and lacks some. V, J and clone size are taken as reported in that table, and D and trimming were inferred from the DNA itself. Of roughly 190,000 clones detected, around 90% appear once; the ten largest clones hold roughly a fifth. Germline V gene lookup returns CDR1 SGHDN and CDR2 FVKESK. CDR3 length equals 14 residues. Trimming took 4 bases from V and 0 from J, leaving 9 bases between them. Sequenced input: peripheral blood. The clonotype comes from a man between 60 and 75 years old with active or convalescent COVID-19. This chain uses TRBV14 with TRBJ1-1; D is perhaps TRBD1 (5 bases). The CDR3 reads CASSLQAMNTEAFF. The CDR3 DNA is TGTGCCAGCAGCCTACAGGCCATGAACACTGAAGCTTTCTTT.